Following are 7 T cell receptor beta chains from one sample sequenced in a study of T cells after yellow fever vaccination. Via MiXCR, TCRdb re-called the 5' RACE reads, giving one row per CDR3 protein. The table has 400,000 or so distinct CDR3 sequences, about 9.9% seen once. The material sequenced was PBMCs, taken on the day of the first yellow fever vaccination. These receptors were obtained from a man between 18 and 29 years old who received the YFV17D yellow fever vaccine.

CDR3 amino acids: CASSQDPSGGADEQFF. The CDR3 nucleotides read TGCGCCAGCAGCCAAGATCCGAGCGGGGGGGCCGATGAGCAGTTCTTC. The J gene is TRBJ2-1, the V gene TRBV4-3; 10 bases align to TRBD2. The CDR3 contains 16 residues. With 0 bases clipped from V and 8 bases from J, the junction kept 7 bases outside the gene matches. Per germline, CDR1 LGHNA and CDR2 YSLEER.

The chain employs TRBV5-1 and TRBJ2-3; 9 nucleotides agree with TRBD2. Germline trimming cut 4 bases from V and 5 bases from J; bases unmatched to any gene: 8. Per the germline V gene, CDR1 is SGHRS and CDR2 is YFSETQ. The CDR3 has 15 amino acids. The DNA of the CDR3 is TGCGCCAGCAGCGGAATAGCGGGAGCCTTAGATACGCAGTATTTT. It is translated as CASSGIAGALDTQYF. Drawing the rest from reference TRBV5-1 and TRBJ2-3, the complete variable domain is KAGVTQTPRYLIKTRGQQVTLSCSPISGHRSVSWYQQTPGQGLQFLFEYFSETQRNKGNFPGRFSGRQFSNSRSEMNVSTLELGDSALYLCASSGIAGALDTQYFGPGTRLTVL.

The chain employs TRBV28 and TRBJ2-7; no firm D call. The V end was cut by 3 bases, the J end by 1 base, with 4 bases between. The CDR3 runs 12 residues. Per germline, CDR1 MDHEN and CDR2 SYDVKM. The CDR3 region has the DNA TGTGCCAGCAGTTTTCAATCCTACGAGCAGTACGTC. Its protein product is CASSFQSYEQYV.

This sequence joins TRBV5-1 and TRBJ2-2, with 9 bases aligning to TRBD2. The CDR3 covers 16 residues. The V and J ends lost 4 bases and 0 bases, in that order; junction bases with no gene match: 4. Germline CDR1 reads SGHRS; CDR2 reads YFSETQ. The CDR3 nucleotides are TGCGCCAGCAGCCTTAGCGGGGGCACGAACACCGGGGAGCTGTTTTTT. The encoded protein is CASSLSGGTNTGELFF.

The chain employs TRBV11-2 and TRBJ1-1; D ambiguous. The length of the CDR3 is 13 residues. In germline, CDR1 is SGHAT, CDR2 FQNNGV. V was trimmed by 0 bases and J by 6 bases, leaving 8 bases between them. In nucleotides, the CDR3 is TGTGCCAGCAGCTTAGATTTGGCATCTGAAGCTTTCTTT. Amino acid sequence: CASSLDLASEAFF.

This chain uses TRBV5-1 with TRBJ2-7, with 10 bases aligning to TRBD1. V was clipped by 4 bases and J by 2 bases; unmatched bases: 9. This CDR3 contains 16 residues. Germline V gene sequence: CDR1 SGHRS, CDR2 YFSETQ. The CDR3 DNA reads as TGCGCCAGCAGCCTCCACGGGACAGGGGCCCCCTACGAGCAGTACGTC. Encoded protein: CASSLHGTGAPYEQYV.

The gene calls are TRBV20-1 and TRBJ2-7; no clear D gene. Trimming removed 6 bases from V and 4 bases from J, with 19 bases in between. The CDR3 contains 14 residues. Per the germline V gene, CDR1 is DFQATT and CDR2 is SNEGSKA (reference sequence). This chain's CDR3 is CSAKKDLYKYEQYV. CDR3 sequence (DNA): TGCAGTGCCAAAAAGGACCTCTACAAATACGAGCAGTACGTC.